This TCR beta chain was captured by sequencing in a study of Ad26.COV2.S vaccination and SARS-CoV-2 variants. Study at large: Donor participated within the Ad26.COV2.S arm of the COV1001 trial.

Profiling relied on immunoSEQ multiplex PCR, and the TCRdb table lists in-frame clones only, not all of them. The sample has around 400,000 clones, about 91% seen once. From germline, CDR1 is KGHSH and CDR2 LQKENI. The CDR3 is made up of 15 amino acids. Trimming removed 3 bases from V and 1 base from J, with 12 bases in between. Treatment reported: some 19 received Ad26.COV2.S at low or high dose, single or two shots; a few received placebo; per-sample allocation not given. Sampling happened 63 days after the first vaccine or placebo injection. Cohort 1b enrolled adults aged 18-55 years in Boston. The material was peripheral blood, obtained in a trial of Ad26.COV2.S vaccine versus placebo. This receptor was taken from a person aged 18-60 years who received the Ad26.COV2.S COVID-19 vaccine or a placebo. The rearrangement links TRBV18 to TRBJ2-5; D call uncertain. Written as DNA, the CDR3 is TGTGCCAGCTCACCGCGCGCCAGCGCCCAAGAGACCCAGTACTTC. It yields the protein CASSPRASAQETQYF.